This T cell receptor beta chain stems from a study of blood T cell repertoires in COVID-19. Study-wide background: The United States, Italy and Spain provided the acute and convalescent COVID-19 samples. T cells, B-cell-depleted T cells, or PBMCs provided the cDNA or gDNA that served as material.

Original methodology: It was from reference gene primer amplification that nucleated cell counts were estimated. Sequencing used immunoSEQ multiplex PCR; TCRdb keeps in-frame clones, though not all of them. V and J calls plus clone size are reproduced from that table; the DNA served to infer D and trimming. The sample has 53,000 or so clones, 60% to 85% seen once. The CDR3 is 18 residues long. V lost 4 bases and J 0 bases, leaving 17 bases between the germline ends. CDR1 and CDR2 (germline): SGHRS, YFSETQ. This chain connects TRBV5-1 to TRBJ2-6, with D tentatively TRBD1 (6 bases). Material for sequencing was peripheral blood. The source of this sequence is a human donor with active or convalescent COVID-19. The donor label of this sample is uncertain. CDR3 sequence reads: CASSDKDSYNSGANVLTF. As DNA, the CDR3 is TGCGCCAGCAGCGACAAGGACAGCTATAACTCTGGGGCCAACGTCCTGACTTTC.